This T cell receptor (beta chain) originates from a study of CD8+ T cells in alopecia areata. As for the study in general: Patients in the study were on tofacitinib for 6 to 18 months, then off it for 6 months.

A word on this clone: Its specificity is unknown.

The treatment was: oral pan-JAK inhibitor, 5-10 mg twice daily. Both CD4+ and CD8+ T cells were separated by sorting PBMCs. The trim removed 2 bases at V and 10 bases at J, leaving 11 bases unmatched. In germline, CDR1 is SGHRS, CDR2 YFSETQ. The CDR3 spans 16 residues. Isolated RNA was reverse transcribed into cDNA used as the sequencing template. The method was immunoSEQ multiplex PCR; TCRdb's version includes in-frame clones alone and lacks a portion of them. The table includes 150,000 to 250,000 clones, over 45% detected once. General study points: Shared TCR sequences were less clear between patients than in mice, possibly partly from HLA diversity. Sequences from scalp samples also cover resident alphabeta T cells of normal skin.

This sequence was found in a human donor with alopecia areata. The V call is TRBV5-1, the J call TRBJ1-6, with 8 bases fitting TRBD1. The sequenced sample was CD4+ T cells sorted from blood, obtained at week 24, from a patient treated with tofacitinib. For the CDR3, the DNA is TGCGCCAGCAGCTTCACCCTCGGACAGGGACGGTCACCCCTCCACTTT. Its protein product is CASSFTLGQGRSPLHF.